This T cell receptor beta chain comes out of a study of regulatory T cells in long-lasting Graves disease. Turning to the study itself: Over 5 years on antithyroid drugs plus positive TSH receptor antibodies marked Graves' disease as persistent.

Comment on this clonotype: The target antigen is unknown.

Libraries of TCR beta came from iRepertoire HTBI primers plus Arm-PCR of CDR3 regions. TCRdb used MiXCR to reprocess the multiplex PCR reads, holding one entry per CDR3 protein. The repertoire holds about 660,000 distinct CDR3 sequences, with around 30% as singletons. Documented time point: persistent/refractory GD, antithyroid drugs over 5 years with positive TRAb. The TCR library used RNA extracted from PBMCs. Study-wide results and limits: Those with persistent Graves' had less TCR diversity than newly diagnosed patients. Preferential use of TRBV28, TRBJ1-2 and TRBJ2-5 was seen in persistent disease.

Germline loops: CDR1 WNHNN, CDR2 SYGVQD (reference sequence). The ends were cut back, 3 bases at V and 0 bases at J, with 7 bases in the middle. There are 14 residues in the CDR3. The receptor was isolated from a female donor with Graves disease. The J gene is TRBJ2-3, the V gene TRBV10-1; a weak D match, TRBD2 (5 bases). Sequences were derived from peripheral blood mononuclear cells (PBMCs), sampled when the disease was refractory, from a patient treated with antithyroid drugs. The CDR3 DNA sequence: TGCGCCAGCAGTGAAGCGGAGAGCACAGATACGCAGTATTTT. Translation: CASSEAESTDTQYF.